These T cell receptor beta chains were read from a single sample in a study of blood T cell repertoires in COVID-19. Generated by immunoSEQ multiplex PCR, the TCRdb table keeps only in-frame clones and is missing some. This table holds 180,000 or so clones, 88% found once. Sequenced sample: peripheral blood. The source is a man between 18 and 29 years old with active or convalescent COVID-19. Both conserved end residues are part of each CDR3. The D gene is left open where the match is weak. Some rows mark clone size as missing; the rest say once, few, many or name a class of expanded clone.

V,size,J,D,length,DNA,CDR3
TRBV4-1,-,TRBJ2-3,TRBD2,15,TGCGCCAGCAGCCAAGTGTCTAGCGGGCCCGATACGCAGTATTTT,CASSQVSSGPDTQYF
TRBV18,-,TRBJ1-1,TRBD1,15,TGTGCCAGCTCACAACAGGGACAGGGAGGCACTGAAGCTTTCTTT,CASSQQGQGGTEAFF
TRBV25-1,few,TRBJ2-7,TRBD1,17,TGTGCCAGCAGTGAAACCCCCCGGGACAGGGGTATCTACGAGCAGTACTTC,CASSETPRDRGIYEQYF
TRBV7-2,-,TRBJ2-5,-,13,TGTGCCAGCAGCTCGGGGATAAAAGAGACCCAGTACTTC,CASSSGIKETQYF
TRBV19,-,TRBJ1-2,-,13,TGTGCCAGTAGTGTACAGGGCAACTATGGCTACACCTTC,CASSVQGNYGYTF
TRBV19,-,TRBJ1-5,TRBD1,16,TGTGCCAGTAGGTTGACAGGGGCCTATAGCAATCAGCCCCAGCATTTT,CASRLTGAYSNQPQHF
TRBV3-1/TRBV3-2,-,TRBJ2-1,-,12,TGTGCCAGCAGCCAAGCGTCTACCCTGTTCTTCTTC,CASSQASTLFFF
TRBV19,-,TRBJ1-5,TRBD1,14,TGTGCCAGTAGCGGGGACAGGGGCTATCAGCCCCAGCATTTT,CASSGDRGYQPQHF
TRBV27,-,TRBJ2-1,TRBD1,15,TGTGCCAGCAGTTTACCCGGGACAGCCTACAATGAGCAGTTCTTC,CASSLPGTAYNEQFF
TRBV3-1/TRBV3-2,-,TRBJ2-5,-,12,TGTGCCAGCAGCCAAGTGTCGGAGACCCAGTACTTC,CASSQVSETQYF
TRBV2,-,TRBJ1-2,TRBD1,14,TGTGCCAGCGCCGGACAGGGGCCCTTCTCTGGCTACACCTTC,CASAGQGPFSGYTF
TRBV20-1,-,TRBJ1-2,-,12,TGCAGTGCTAGTACGCAGGACTATGGCTACACCTTC,CSASTQDYGYTF
TRBV4-2,-,TRBJ1-2,-,16,TGTGCCAGCAGCCAAGATTCGCTACGGGGTTTGAATGGCTACACCTTC,CASSQDSLRGLNGYTF
TRBV7-6,-,TRBJ2-7,TRBD2,15,TGTGCCAGCAGCTTAGAGGCGGGAGGCTCCTACGAGCAGTACTTC,CASSLEAGGSYEQYF
TRBV5-1,-,TRBJ1-2,-,14,TGCGCCAGCAGCTTGGGTTTGGGGGCGGATGGCTACACCTTC,CASSLGLGADGYTF
TRBV5-4,-,TRBJ2-3,-,13,TGTGCCAGCAGCTTGGTCCCCCGGGATACGCAGTATTTT,CASSLVPRDTQYF
TRBV2,-,TRBJ2-5,-,14,TGTGCCAGCAGTTTGTCAGGGCTGGCAAAGACCCAGTACTTC,CASSLSGLAKTQYF
TRBV19,-,TRBJ1-3,-,17,TGTGCCAGTAGTATACGGTTTGACAGCCTCTCTGGAAACACCATATATTTT,CASSIRFDSLSGNTIYF
TRBV7-8,-,TRBJ1-5,TRBD1,16,TGTGCCAGCAGCTCCAGACAGGGACCCAGCAATCAGCCCCAGCATTTT,CASSSRQGPSNQPQHF
TRBV4-3,-,TRBJ1-2,TRBD1,15,TGCGCCAGCAGCCCTCAGGGGGCGCATAACTATGGCTACACCTTC,CASSPQGAHNYGYTF
TRBV6-5,-,TRBJ1-1,-,14,TGTGCCAGCATTCCGCCAGGGATGAACACTGAAGCTTTCTTT,CASIPPGMNTEAFF
TRBV7-3,-,TRBJ1-5,-,18,TGTGCCAGCAGCCCAAAGGGGGAGGGGATACGGGACAATCAGCCCCAGCATTTT,CASSPKGEGIRDNQPQHF
TRBV7-2,-,TRBJ2-7,-,11,TGTGCCAGCAGCTTCGCCTACGAGCAGTACTTC,CASSFAYEQYF
TRBV5-1,-,TRBJ1-1,TRBD1,15,TGCGCCAGCAGCTCGGGACAGGGGGGGGTCACTGAAGCTTTCTTT,CASSSGQGGVTEAFF
TRBV5-1,-,TRBJ2-5,TRBD1,14,TGCGCCAGCAGCTCGGGACAGGGTGGGGAGACCCAGTACTTC,CASSSGQGGETQYF
TRBV29-1,once,TRBJ1-1,-,13,TGCAGCGGGATCCGGGGGGTTGTCGCTGAAGCTTTCTTT,CSGIRGVVAEAFF
TRBV2,-,TRBJ2-4,-,12,TGTGCCAGCAGTCGAGAAGGGGACATTCAGTACTTC,CASSREGDIQYF
TRBV7-9,-,TRBJ1-1,-,14,TGTGCCAGCAGCTTAGAATGGAGGAACACTGAAGCTTTCTTT,CASSLEWRNTEAFF
TRBV6-2/TRBV6-3,-,TRBJ2-7,-,15,TGTGCCAGCAGTTACAGGTCGGGGGGCCCCTACGAGCAGTACTTC,CASSYRSGGPYEQYF
TRBV3-1/TRBV3-2,-,TRBJ1-2,TRBD1,16,TGTGCCAGCAGCCAATCTAGCCGGGACAGGGTGAGTGGCTACACCTTC,CASSQSSRDRVSGYTF
TRBV7-9,-,TRBJ2-1,TRBD2,15,TGTGCCAGCAGCTTAACCAGCGGGAGTCACAATGAGCAGTTCTTC,CASSLTSGSHNEQFF
TRBV10-3,-,TRBJ1-2,TRBD1,14,TGTGCCATCAGTGCCCCCGGGACAGGTGGCGGCTACACCTTC,CAISAPGTGGGYTF
TRBV7-9,-,TRBJ1-6,-,17,TGTGCCAGCAGCTTAGTTCAGGTTCAGGGTGAGAATTCACCCCTCCACTTT,CASSLVQVQGENSPLHF
TRBV30,-,TRBJ1-1,TRBD1,16,TGTGCCTGGAGCAACCAAGGGGGCAGGTTGAACACTGAAGCTTTCTTT,CAWSNQGGRLNTEAFF
TRBV4-1,-,TRBJ2-1,TRBD2,16,TGCGCCAGCAGTCCCACTAGCGGGGGTACCTACAATGAGCAGTTCTTC,CASSPTSGGTYNEQFF
TRBV7-9,-,TRBJ2-1,-,14,TGTGCCAGCAGCCAAGCGAGCTCCTACAATGAGCAGTTCTTC,CASSQASSYNEQFF
TRBV10-3,-,TRBJ2-1,TRBD2,16,TGTGCCATCAGTGAGTCTGAGACTAGCGAGTACAATGAGCAGTTCTTC,CAISESETSEYNEQFF
TRBV5-3,-,TRBJ1-1,TRBD1,17,TGTGCCAGAAGCCATCAGCAATCGACAGGGGCCAACACTGAAGCTTTCTTT,CARSHQQSTGANTEAFF
TRBV5-4,once,TRBJ2-3,-,15,TGTGCCAGCACCCGGGGAGCGGAGAGCACAGATACGCAGTATTTT,CASTRGAESTDTQYF
TRBV7-9,-,TRBJ2-1,TRBD2,15,TGTGCCACCAGGGGAACTAGCGGGCCGTACAATGAGCAGTTCTTC,CATRGTSGPYNEQFF
TRBV19,-,TRBJ2-2,TRBD1,17,TGTGCCAGTAGTATAGGGACAGGATCAGAAAACACCGGGGAGCTGTTTTTT,CASSIGTGSENTGELFF
TRBV5-1,-,TRBJ2-5,TRBD1,16,TGCGCCAGCAGCTTCGGGTTGGGACAGGCCGTGGAGACCCAGTACTTC,CASSFGLGQAVETQYF
TRBV7-3,-,TRBJ2-1,-,13,TGTGCCAGCAGCTTAGTCCTAGGAGATGAGCAGTTCTTC,CASSLVLGDEQFF
TRBV7-9,-,TRBJ2-1,-,15,TGTGCCAGCAGCTTACGACTAGATGTCTTCGATGAGCAGTTCTTC,CASSLRLDVFDEQFF
TRBV3-1/TRBV3-2,-,TRBJ2-5,TRBD1,15,TGTGCCAGCAGCCAAGGACAGGGGTTCGTGGAGACCCAGTACTTC,CASSQGQGFVETQYF
TRBV2,-,TRBJ2-7,-,12,TGTGCCAGCTCCTCCTCGGGCTACGAGCAGTACTTC,CASSSSGYEQYF
TRBV20-1,-,TRBJ2-1,-,11,TGCAGTGCTGAGGGTCGGAATGAGCAGTTCTTC,CSAEGRNEQFF
TRBV5-1,-,TRBJ2-3,-,13,TGCGCCAGCAGCAAAGAGCTCACAGATACGCAGTATTTT,CASSKELTDTQYF
TRBV6-6,-,TRBJ2-7,-,14,TGTGCCAGCAGTGGACAGCAAGAAGTCTATGAGCAGTACTTC,CASSGQQEVYEQYF